This entry lists 9 T cell receptor beta chains sequenced from one sample in a study of blood T cell repertoires in COVID-19. Only in-frame clones appear in the TCRdb table, and some are missing; sequencing was by immunoSEQ multiplex PCR. The sample holds fewer than 200,000 clones; about 91% are singletons and the top ten take less than 5%. Sample: peripheral blood. The receptors come from a woman between 55 and 75 years old who had recovered from COVID-19.

The gene calls are TRBV4-3 and TRBJ1-5, with 7 nucleotides matching TRBD1. Germline V gene sequence: CDR1 LGHNA, CDR2 YSLEER. Unmatched junction bases numbered 8, after V lost 4 bases and J lost 5 bases. The CDR3 spans 15 residues. DNA for the CDR3: TGCGCCAGCAGCCTAACAGGGGCTTTCCATCAGCCCCAGCATTTT. Translated: CASSLTGAFHQPQHF.

This chain links TRBV11-3 with TRBJ1-4; D remains ambiguous. The germline gives CDR1 SGHNT, CDR2 YENEEA. Trimming removed 6 bases at V and 8 bases at J, with 10 bases between. There are 12 residues in the CDR3. The CDR3: CASRGRGEKLFF. CDR3 nucleotides: TGTGCCAGCAGGGGCCGCGGGGAAAAACTGTTTTTT.

This clone showed up just once. This chain connects TRBV14 to TRBJ2-7; tentatively, D is TRBD2 (7 bases). Trimming left V 4 bases short and J 2 bases short, with 18 bases between. CDR1 and CDR2 (germline): SGHDN, FVKESK. CDR3 length equals 16 residues. The CDR3 loop reads CASSLTRRGRPYEQYF. The CDR3 region has the DNA TGTGCCAGCAGCCTGACCCGGCGGGGGCGCCCCTACGAGCAGTACTTC.

The chain joins TRBV4-2 to TRBJ2-3; 12 nucleotides line up with TRBD2. CDR1 LGHNA and CDR2 YNFKEQ come from the germline V gene. This CDR3 has 18 amino acids. V dropped 1 base and J dropped 2; count of bases not matched to a gene: 7. CDR3 protein: CASSQVEGLAGYTDTQYF. As DNA, the CDR3 is TGTGCCAGCAGCCAAGTAGAGGGACTAGCGGGCTACACAGATACGCAGTATTTT.

The chain uses TRBV7-3 and TRBJ1-5, with D possibly TRBD1 on 6 matching bases. Germline CDR1 and CDR2: SGHTA and FQGTGA. This CDR3 has 13 amino acids. V was trimmed by 4 bases and J by 6 bases, leaving 10 bases between them. CDR3 DNA sequence: TGTGCCAGCAGCTACAGGGCGGGTCAGCCCCAGCATTTT. This translates into CASSYRAGQPQHF.

The rearrangement uses TRBV5-1 and TRBJ2-4, with D possibly TRBD1 on 6 matching bases. The V end lost 3 bases, the J end lost 8 bases, and 18 bases lay between the germline ends. Germline V lookup: CDR1 SGHRS, CDR2 YFSETQ. This CDR3 is 15 amino acids long. The CDR3 nucleotides are TGCGCCAGCAGCTCGCTTCTGACAGGTGTGGACATTCAGTACTTC. As protein: CASSSLLTGVDIQYF.

This chain uses TRBV2 with TRBJ1-4, with 7 bases that match TRBD1. Germline-derived CDR1 and CDR2 are SNHLY and FYNNEI. The CDR3 sequence is 13 residues long. V shed 6 bases and J 12 bases; nucleotides not matched to a gene: 10. CDR3 residues: CASRITGVGELFF. The DNA for the CDR3 is TGTGCCAGCAGGATAACAGGGGTGGGGGAACTGTTTTTT. Variable domain in full (rest from reference TRBV2 and TRBJ1-4): EPEVTQTPSHQVTQMGQEVILRCVPISNHLYFYWYRQILGQKVEFLVSFYNNEISEKSEIFDDQFSVERPDGSNFTLKIRSTKLEDSAMYFCASRITGVGELFFGSGTQLSVL.

This chain uses TRBV7-6 with TRBJ2-7, with 10 bases matching TRBD1. Germline lookup yields CDR1 SGHVS and CDR2 FNYEAQ. V was clipped by 4 bases and J by 5 bases; unmatched bases: 8. The CDR3 has 15 amino acids. In nucleotides, the CDR3 is TGTGCCAGCAGCTCTCGGACAGGGGGGCAGGACGAGCAGTACTTC. Translation: CASSSRTGGQDEQYF. The variable domain in full, with the rest retrieved from reference TRBV7-6 and TRBJ2-7, is GAGVSQSPRYKVTKRGQDVALRCDPISGHVSLYWYRQALGQGPEFLTYFNYEAQQDKSGLPNDRFSAERPEGSISTLTIQRTEQRDSAMYRCASSSRTGGQDEQYFGPGTRLTVT.

The V and J genes are TRBV19 and TRBJ2-2; D possibly corresponds to TRBD1 (6 bases). CDR3 length: 15 amino acids. The V end lost 6 bases, the J end lost 7 bases, and 18 bases lay between the germline ends. Germline lookup yields CDR1 LNHDA and CDR2 SQIVND (reference sequence). CDR3 bases: TGTGCCAGTAGAGAGTGGCAGGGGAAAGGCGGGGAGCTGTTTTTT. This gives the protein CASREWQGKGGELFF.